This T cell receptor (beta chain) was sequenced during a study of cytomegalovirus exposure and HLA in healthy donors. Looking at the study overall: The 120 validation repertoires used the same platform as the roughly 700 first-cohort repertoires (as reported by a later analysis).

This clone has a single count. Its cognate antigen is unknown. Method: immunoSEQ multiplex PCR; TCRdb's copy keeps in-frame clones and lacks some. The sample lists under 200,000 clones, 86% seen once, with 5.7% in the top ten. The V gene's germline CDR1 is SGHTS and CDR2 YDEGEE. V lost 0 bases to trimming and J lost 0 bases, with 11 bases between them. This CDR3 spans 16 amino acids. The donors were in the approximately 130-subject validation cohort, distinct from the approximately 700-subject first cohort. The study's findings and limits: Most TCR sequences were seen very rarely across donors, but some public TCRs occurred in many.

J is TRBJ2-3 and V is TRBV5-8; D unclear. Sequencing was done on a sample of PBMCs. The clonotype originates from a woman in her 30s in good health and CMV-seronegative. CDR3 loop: CASSLVVSTSTDTQYF. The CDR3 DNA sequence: TGTGCCAGCAGCTTGGTTGTTTCTACTAGCACAGATACGCAGTATTTT.